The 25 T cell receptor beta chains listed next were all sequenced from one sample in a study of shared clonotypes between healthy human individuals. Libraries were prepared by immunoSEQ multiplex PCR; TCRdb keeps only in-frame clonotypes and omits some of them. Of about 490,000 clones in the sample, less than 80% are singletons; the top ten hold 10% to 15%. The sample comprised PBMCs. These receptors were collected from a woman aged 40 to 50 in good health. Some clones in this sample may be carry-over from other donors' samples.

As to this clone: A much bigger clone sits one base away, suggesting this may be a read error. Written as DNA, the CDR3 is TGTGCCAGCAGTGTCCTCTACGAGCAGTACTTC. Encoded protein: CASSVLYEQYF. This sequence joins TRBV25-1 and TRBJ2-5, with D hard to call. The J call is uncertain, as TRBJ2-7 better fits the DNA end. CDR3 length equals 11 residues. Germline CDR1 and CDR2: MGHDK and SYGVNS.

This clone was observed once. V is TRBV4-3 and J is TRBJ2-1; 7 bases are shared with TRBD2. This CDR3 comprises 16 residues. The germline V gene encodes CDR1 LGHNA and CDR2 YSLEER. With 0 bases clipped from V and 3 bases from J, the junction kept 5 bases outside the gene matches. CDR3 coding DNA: TGCGCCAGCAGCCAAGATCTCGGCGGGAGCTACAATGAGCAGTTCTTC. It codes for CASSQDLGGSYNEQFF.

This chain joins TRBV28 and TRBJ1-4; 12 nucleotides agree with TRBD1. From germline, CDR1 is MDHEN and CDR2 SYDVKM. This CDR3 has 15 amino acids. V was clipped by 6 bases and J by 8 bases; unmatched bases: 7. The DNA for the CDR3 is TGTGCCAGCAGAGCTTCCGGGACAGGGGGCGAAAAACTGTTTTTT. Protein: CASRASGTGGEKLFF. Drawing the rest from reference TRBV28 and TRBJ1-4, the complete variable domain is DVKVTQSSRYLVKRTGEKVFLECVQDMDHENMFWYRQDPGLGLRLIYFSYDVKMKEKGDIPEGYSVSREKKERFSLILESASTNQTSMYLCASRASGTGGEKLFFGSGTQLSVL.

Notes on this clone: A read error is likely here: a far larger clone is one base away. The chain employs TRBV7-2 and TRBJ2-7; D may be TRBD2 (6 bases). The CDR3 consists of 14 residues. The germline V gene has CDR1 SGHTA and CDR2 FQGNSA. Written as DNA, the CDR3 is TGTGCCAGCAGCTCCGGACTAATCCCCTACGAGCGGTACTTC. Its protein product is CASSSGLIPYERYF.

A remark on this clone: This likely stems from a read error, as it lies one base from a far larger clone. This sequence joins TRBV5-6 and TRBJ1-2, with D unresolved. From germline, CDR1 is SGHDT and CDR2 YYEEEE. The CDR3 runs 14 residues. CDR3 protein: CVSSLGPGWSGYTF. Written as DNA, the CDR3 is TGTGTCAGCAGCTTGGGCCCGGGTTGGAGTGGCTACACCTTC.

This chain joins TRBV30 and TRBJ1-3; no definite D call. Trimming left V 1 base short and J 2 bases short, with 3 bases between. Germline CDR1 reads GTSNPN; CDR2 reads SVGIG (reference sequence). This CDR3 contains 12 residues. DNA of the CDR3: TGTGCCTGGAGTGAGGCTGGAAACACCATATATTTT. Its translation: CAWSEAGNTIYF.

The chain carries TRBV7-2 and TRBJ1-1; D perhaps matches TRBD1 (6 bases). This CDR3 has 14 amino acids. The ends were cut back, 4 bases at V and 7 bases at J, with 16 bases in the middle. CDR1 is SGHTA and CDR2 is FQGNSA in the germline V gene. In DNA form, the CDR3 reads TGTGCCAGCAGCTCCGGATTATACAGGGTTGAAGCTTTCTTT. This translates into CASSSGLYRVEAFF.

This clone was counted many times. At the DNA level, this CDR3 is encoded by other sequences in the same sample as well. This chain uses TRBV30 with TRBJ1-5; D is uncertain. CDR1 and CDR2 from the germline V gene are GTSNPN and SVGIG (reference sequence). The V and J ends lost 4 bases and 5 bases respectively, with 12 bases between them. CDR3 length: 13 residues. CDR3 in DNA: TGTGCCTGGACTTCCAGAAAAGATCAGCCCCAGCATTTT. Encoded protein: CAWTSRKDQPQHF.

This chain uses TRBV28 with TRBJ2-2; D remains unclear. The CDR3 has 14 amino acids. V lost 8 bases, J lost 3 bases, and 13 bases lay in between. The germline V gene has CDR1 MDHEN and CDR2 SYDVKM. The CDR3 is CASEVGFDTGELFF. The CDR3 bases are TGTGCCAGCGAAGTCGGCTTTGACACCGGGGAGCTGTTTTTT.

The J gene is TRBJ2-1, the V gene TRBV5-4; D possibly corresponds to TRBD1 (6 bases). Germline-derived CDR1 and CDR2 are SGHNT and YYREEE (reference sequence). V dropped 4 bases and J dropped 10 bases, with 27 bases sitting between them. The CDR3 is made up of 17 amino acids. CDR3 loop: CASSATGQGSGSDEQFF. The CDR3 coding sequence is TGTGCCAGCAGCGCCACTGGCCAGGGGTCAGGCAGCGACGAGCAGTTCTTC.

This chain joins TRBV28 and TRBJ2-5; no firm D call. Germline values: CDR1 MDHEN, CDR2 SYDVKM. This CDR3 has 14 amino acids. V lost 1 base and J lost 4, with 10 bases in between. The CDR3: CASSLYSERETQYF. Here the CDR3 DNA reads TGTGCCAGCAGTTTATATTCAGAACGAGAGACCCAGTACTTC. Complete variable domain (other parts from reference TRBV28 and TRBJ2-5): DVKVTQSSRYLVKRTGEKVFLECVQDMDHENMFWYRQDPGLGLRLIYFSYDVKMKEKGDIPEGYSVSREKKERFSLILESASTNQTSMYLCASSLYSERETQYFGPGTRLLVL.

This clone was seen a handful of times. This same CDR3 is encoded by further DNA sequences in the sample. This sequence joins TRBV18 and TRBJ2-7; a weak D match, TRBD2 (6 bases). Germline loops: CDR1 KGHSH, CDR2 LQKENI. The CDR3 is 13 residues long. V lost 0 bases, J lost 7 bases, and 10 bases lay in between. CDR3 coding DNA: TGTGCCAGCTCACCACCGGGAGGCTATGAGCAGTACTTC. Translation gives CASSPPGGYEQYF.

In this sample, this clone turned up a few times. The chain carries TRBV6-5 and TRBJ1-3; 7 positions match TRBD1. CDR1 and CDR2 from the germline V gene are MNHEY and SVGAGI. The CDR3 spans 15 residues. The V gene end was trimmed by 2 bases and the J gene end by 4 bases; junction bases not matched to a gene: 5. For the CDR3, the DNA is TGTGCCAGCAGTTACGCTCCGGGACAGGGAAACACCATATATTTT. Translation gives CASSYAPGQGNTIYF.

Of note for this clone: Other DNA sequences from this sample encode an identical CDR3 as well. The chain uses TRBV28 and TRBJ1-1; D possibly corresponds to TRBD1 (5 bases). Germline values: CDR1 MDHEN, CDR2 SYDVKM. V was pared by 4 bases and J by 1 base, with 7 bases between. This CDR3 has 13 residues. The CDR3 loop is CASSWGPNTEAFF. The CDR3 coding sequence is TGTGCCAGCAGTTGGGGACCGAACACTGAAGCTTTCTTT.

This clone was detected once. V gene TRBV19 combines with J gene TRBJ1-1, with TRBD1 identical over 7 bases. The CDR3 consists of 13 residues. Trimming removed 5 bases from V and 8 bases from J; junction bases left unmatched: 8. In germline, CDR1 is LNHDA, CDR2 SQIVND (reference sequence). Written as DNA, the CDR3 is TGTGCCAGTAGTCCTCGACAGGGCGTAGAAGCTTTCTTT. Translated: CASSPRQGVEAFF.

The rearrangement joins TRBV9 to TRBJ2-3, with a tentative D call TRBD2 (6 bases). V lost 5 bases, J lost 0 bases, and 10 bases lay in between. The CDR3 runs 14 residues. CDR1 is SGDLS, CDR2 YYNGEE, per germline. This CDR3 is CASRPGTSTDTQYF. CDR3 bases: TGTGCCAGCAGGCCCGGGACTAGCACAGATACGCAGTATTTT.

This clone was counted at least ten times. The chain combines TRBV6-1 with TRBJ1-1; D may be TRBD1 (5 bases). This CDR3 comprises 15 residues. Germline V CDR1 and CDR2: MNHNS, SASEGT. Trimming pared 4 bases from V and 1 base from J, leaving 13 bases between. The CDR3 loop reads CASSGSGDPNTEAFF. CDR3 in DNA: TGTGCCAGCAGTGGGTCCGGGGACCCGAACACTGAAGCTTTCTTT.

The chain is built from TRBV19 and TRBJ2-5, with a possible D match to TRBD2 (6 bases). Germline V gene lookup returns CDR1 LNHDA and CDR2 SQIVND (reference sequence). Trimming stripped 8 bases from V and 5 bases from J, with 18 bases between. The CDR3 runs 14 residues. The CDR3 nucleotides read TGTGCCAGTGGCAGACTAGGAGCTAGTGAGACCCAGTACTTC. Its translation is CASGRLGASETQYF.

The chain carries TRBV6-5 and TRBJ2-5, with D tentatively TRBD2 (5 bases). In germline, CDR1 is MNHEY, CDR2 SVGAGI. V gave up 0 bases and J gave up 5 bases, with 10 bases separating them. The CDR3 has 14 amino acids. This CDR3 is CASSYSTTGETQYF. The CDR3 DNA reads TGTGCCAGCAGTTACTCGACCACGGGGGAGACCCAGTACTTC.

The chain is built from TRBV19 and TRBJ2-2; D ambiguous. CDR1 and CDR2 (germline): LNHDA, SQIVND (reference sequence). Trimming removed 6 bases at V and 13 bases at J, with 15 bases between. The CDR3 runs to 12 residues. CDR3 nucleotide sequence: TGTGCCAGTAGCTTGGAACGACGCGGGCTGTTTTTT. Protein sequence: CASSLERRGLFF.

The CDR3 protein is CASSPYRGGDSSYEQYF. Written as DNA, the CDR3 is TGTGCCAGCAGTCCCTACCGGGGGGGCGATTCCTCCTACGAGCAGTACTTC. The rearrangement uses TRBV28 and TRBJ2-7; 8 bases agree with TRBD2. V lost 5 bases and J lost 0; bases outside the gene matches: 12. The CDR3 runs to 17 residues. CDR1 MDHEN and CDR2 SYDVKM come from the germline V gene.

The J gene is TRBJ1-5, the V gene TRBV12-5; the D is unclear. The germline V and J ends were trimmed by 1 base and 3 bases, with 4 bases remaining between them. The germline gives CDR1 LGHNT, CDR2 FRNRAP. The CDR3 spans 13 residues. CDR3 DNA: TGTGCTAGTGGTTTGGGTAACAATCAGCCCCAGCATTTT. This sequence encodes CASGLGNNQPQHF. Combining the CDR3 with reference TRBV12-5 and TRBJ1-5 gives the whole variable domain DARVTQTPRHKVTEMGQEVTMRCQPILGHNTVFWYRQTMMQGLELLAYFRNRAPLDDSGMPKDRFSAEMPDATLATLKIQPSEPRDSAVYFCASGLGNNQPQHFGDGTRLSIL.

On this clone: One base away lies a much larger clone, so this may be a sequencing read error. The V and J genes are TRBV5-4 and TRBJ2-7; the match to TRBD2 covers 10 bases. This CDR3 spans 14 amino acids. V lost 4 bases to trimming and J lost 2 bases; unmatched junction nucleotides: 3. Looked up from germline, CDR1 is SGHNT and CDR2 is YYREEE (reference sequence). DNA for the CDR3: TGTGCCAGCAGCCGGACTAGCGGCACCTACGAGCAGTACTTC. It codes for CASSRTSGTYEQYF.

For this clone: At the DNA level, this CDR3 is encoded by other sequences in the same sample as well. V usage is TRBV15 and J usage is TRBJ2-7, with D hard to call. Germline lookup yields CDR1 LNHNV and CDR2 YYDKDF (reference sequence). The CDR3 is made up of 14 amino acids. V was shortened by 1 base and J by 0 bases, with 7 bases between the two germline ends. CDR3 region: CATSRGGDSYEQYF. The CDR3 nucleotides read TGTGCCACCAGCAGAGGTGGTGACTCCTACGAGCAGTACTTC.

The CDR3 is CASGPTRSYEQYF. The CDR3 nucleotides read TGCGCCAGCGGCCCAACTAGGTCCTACGAGCAGTACTTC. The chain employs TRBV4-1 and TRBJ2-7; D might be TRBD2 (5 bases). With 8 bases removed from V and 1 base from J, the gap between germline ends came to 12 bases. The CDR3 extends over 13 amino acids. Looked up from germline, CDR1 is MGHRA and CDR2 is YSYEKL.